Detailed here is one T cell receptor (beta chain). V lost 4 bases, J lost 0 bases, and 11 bases lay in between. The CDR3 runs to 14 residues. Germline V gives CDR1 SGHRS, CDR2 YFSETQ. This record comes from a study of identical twins. TCRdb re-called the 5' RACE reads with MiXCR, one entry per CDR3 protein. The sample has fewer than 550,000 distinct CDR3 sequences, around 15% seen once. These same data were also listed under a study on yellow fever vaccine responses in identical twins. As that study records: Reportedly, the T cell response mounted by twins to vaccine seemed partly convergent, partly personalized.

The chain couples TRBV5-1 to TRBJ2-7, with a tentative D call TRBD2 (6 bases). This sequence originates from a woman between 18 and 29 years old in good health. The sequenced sample was CD4+ T cells sorted from blood. In nucleotides, the CDR3 is TGCGCCAGCAGCCCGGAGGGATTCTCCTACGAGCAGTACTTC. It specifies CASSPEGFSYEQYF.